A single sample gave rise to the 30 T cell receptor beta chains below, sequenced in a study of T cell repertoires in cytomegalovirus infection. TCRdb re-derived calls from the reads in MiXCR, one entry per CDR3 protein. The sample lists about 740,000 distinct CDR3 sequences, about a third occurring once. The sample taken for sequencing was PBMCs. These receptors originate from a human donor in good health (CMV status not recorded). Some clones in this sample may be carry-over from other donors' samples.

This clonotype was counted only a few times. The J gene is TRBJ1-3, the V gene TRBV28; D unresolved. The CDR3 is 14 residues long. Between the trimmed V and J ends, which lost 2 bases and 2 bases, there was a span of 7 bases. Germline V gene lookup returns CDR1 MDHEN and CDR2 SYDVKM. CDR3 sequence: CASSLPATGNTIYF. The CDR3 DNA reads TGTGCCAGCAGTTTACCGGCTACTGGAAACACCATATATTTT.

The rearrangement links TRBV28 to TRBJ1-6, with D hard to call. The CDR3 is 14 residues long. V lost 2 bases and J lost 6, with 8 bases in between. From germline, CDR1 is MDHEN and CDR2 SYDVKM. CDR3 in DNA: TGTGCCAGCAGTTTACGGGCGGGTAATTCACCCCTCCACTTT. It codes for CASSLRAGNSPLHF.

Only a few counts were recorded for this clonotype. The chain uses TRBV10-3 and TRBJ2-7, with 9 nucleotides matching TRBD1. This CDR3 is built from 14 residues. V gave up 7 bases and J gave up 0 bases; unmatched junction bases: 4. The germline gives CDR1 ENHRY, CDR2 SYGVKD. The CDR3 loop reads CAINPGQGSYEQYF. The CDR3, as DNA: TGTGCCATCAACCCGGGACAGGGCTCCTACGAGCAGTACTTC.

The genes are TRBV27 and TRBJ1-2; 7 nucleotides match TRBD1. Trimming removed 5 bases from V and 6 bases from J; junction bases left unmatched: 9. Germline-derived CDR1 and CDR2 are MNHEY and SMNVEV (reference sequence). The CDR3 runs to 14 residues. CDR3 amino acids: CASSPHPDRHGYTF. The CDR3 DNA sequence: TGTGCCAGCAGTCCCCACCCGGACAGGCATGGCTACACCTTC.

The CDR3 sequence is CAISYSGNTIYF. The CDR3 coding sequence is TGTGCCATCTCGTACTCTGGAAACACCATATATTTT. J is TRBJ1-3 and V is TRBV19; D remains ambiguous. Trimming stripped 10 bases from V and 0 bases from J, with 7 bases between. Germline assignment: CDR1 LNHDA and CDR2 SQIVND (reference sequence). There are 12 residues in the CDR3.

The CDR3 coding sequence is TGCGCCAGCAGCCGCGGGACAGAAAATAATTCACCCCTCCACTTT. It is translated as CASSRGTENNSPLHF. This chain connects TRBV5-1 to TRBJ1-6; TRBD1 matches at 7 bases. This CDR3 has 15 residues. V was clipped by 4 bases and J by 5 bases; unmatched bases: 6. Germline V gene data show CDR1 as SGHRS and CDR2 as YFSETQ. The full variable domain, rest sourced from reference TRBV5-1 and TRBJ1-6, is KAGVTQTPRYLIKTRGQQVTLSCSPISGHRSVSWYQQTPGQGLQFLFEYFSETQRNKGNFPGRFSGRQFSNSRSEMNVSTLELGDSALYLCASSRGTENNSPLHFGNGTRLTVT.

This clonotype was detected many times. The chain links TRBV7-2 to TRBJ1-1, with 7 nucleotides matching TRBD1. The CDR3 is made up of 16 amino acids. The V and J ends lost 5 bases and 0 bases, in that order; junction bases with no gene match: 9. The germline gives CDR1 SGHTA, CDR2 FQGNSA. The CDR3: CASSQPGQKMNTEAFF. For the CDR3, the DNA is TGTGCCAGCAGCCAACCGGGACAGAAAATGAACACTGAAGCTTTCTTT.

V gene TRBV28 combines with J gene TRBJ2-1; 8 positions agree with TRBD2. CDR1 MDHEN and CDR2 SYDVKM come from the germline V gene. This CDR3 is 14 amino acids long. V was clipped by 3 bases and J by 8 bases; unmatched bases: 6. The CDR3 nucleotides read TGTGCCAGCAGTTTCATAGTAGCGGGACATGAGCAGTTCTTC. Amino acids: CASSFIVAGHEQFF.

The rearrangement joins TRBV7-9 to TRBJ2-7; TRBD1 aligns across 7 bases. Trimming took 5 bases from V and 7 from J; bases not matched to a gene: 14. The V gene's germline CDR1 is SEHNR and CDR2 FQNEAQ (reference sequence). The CDR3 extends over 15 amino acids. The CDR3 coding sequence is TGTGCCAGCAGCACACTTGCCGGGACAGCGACTGAGCAGTACTTC. It translates to CASSTLAGTATEQYF.

The V gene is TRBV7-6, the J gene TRBJ1-1; 9 bases fit TRBD1. The V and J ends lost 5 bases and 3 bases, in that order; junction bases with no gene match: 16. This CDR3 has 18 amino acids. Germline lookup yields CDR1 SGHVS and CDR2 FNYEAQ. The CDR3 is CASSNYGQGSRGDTEAFF. CDR3 DNA sequence: TGTGCCAGCAGCAACTACGGACAGGGGTCGCGTGGGGACACTGAAGCTTTCTTT. Using reference TRBV7-6 and TRBJ1-1 for the parts outside the CDR3, the full variable domain is GAGVSQSPRYKVTKRGQDVALRCDPISGHVSLYWYRQALGQGPEFLTYFNYEAQQDKSGLPNDRFSAERPEGSISTLTIQRTEQRDSAMYRCASSNYGQGSRGDTEAFFGQGTRLTVV.

This clonotype was detected ten times or more. The genes are TRBV7-2 and TRBJ2-3; 10 bases map to TRBD2. Germline V gene lookup returns CDR1 SGHTA and CDR2 FQGNSA. The V gene end was trimmed by 5 bases and the J gene end by 4 bases; junction bases not matched to a gene: 21. The CDR3 sequence is 20 residues long. In DNA form, the CDR3 reads TGTGCCAGCAGCCACGAAAGGTGGGGGGTCCAGCGGGAGGGTCCAGATACGCAGTATTTT. This codes for CASSHERWGVQREGPDTQYF.

Only one count was recorded for this clonotype. A junction boundary mismatches the germline segment, possibly from a read error. The gene calls are TRBV7-2 and TRBJ1-1, with D unresolved. CDR3 size: 15 residues. CDR1 is SGHTA, CDR2 FQGNSA, per germline. CDR3 in amino acids: CARSLAKAVVTEAFF. The CDR3 bases are TGTGCCAGAAGCTTAGCGAAGGCCGTGGTCACTGAAGCTTTCTTT. The variable domain in full, with the rest retrieved from reference TRBV7-2 and TRBJ1-1, is GAGVSQSPSNKVTEKGKDVELRCDPISGHTALYWYRQSLGQGLEFLIYFQGNSAPDKSGLPSDRFSAERTGGSVSTLTIQRTQQEDSAVYLCARSLAKAVVTEAFFGQGTRLTVV.

This clonotype was counted many times. The rearrangement uses TRBV7-6 and TRBJ2-1, with 10 bases lining up with TRBD1. CDR1 is SGHVS, CDR2 FNYEAQ, per germline. This CDR3 has 18 residues. Trimming at V came to 5 bases and at J to 1 base, leaving 11 bases not matched to a gene. Here the CDR3 reads CASSREVRGQGSYNEQFF. Here the CDR3 DNA reads TGTGCCAGCAGCCGTGAGGTTAGGGGACAGGGGTCCTACAATGAGCAGTTCTTC.

This clonotype was observed a few times. This rearrangement joins TRBV28 to TRBJ2-3, with 9 bases aligning to TRBD2. The germline CDR1 and CDR2 sequences are MDHEN and SYDVKM. This CDR3 has 14 residues. J gave up 5 bases and V 7 bases, and 7 bases lay outside the gene matches. CDR3 coding DNA: TGTGCCAGCACTCCGGCGGGAGGGGAAGATACGCAGTATTTT. It specifies CASTPAGGEDTQYF.

The rearrangement uses TRBV27 and TRBJ1-2; D remains unclear. The ends were cut back, 3 bases at V and 3 bases at J, with 14 bases in the middle. This CDR3 contains 15 residues. Germline values: CDR1 MNHEY, CDR2 SMNVEV (reference sequence). The CDR3 is CASSFSGRWYYGYTF. As DNA, the CDR3 is TGTGCCAGCAGTTTTTCCGGGCGTTGGTACTATGGCTACACCTTC.

This clonotype was detected a few times. J is TRBJ2-7 and V is TRBV19; no clear D gene. CDR3 size: 14 residues. The germline gives CDR1 LNHDA, CDR2 SQIVND (reference sequence). Trimming stripped 5 bases from V and 0 bases from J, with 11 bases between. The CDR3 nucleotides are TGTGCCAGTAGTTTCGGACCCTCCTCCTACGAGCAGTACTTC. Encoded protein: CASSFGPSSYEQYF.

This clonotype was found a few times. The chain combines TRBV7-9 with TRBJ1-5; D not certain. This CDR3 has 17 amino acids. V was cut by 6 bases and J by 3 bases, with 21 bases left in between. Germline values: CDR1 SEHNR, CDR2 FQNEAQ (reference sequence). The DNA for the CDR3 is TGTGCCAGCAGTCCCGGTCAGAACTCTGGGGACAATCAGCCCCAGCATTTT. Residues: CASSPGQNSGDNQPQHF.

Many counts were recorded for this clonotype. The chain has TRBV12-3 or TRBV12-4 and TRBJ2-1; D uncertain. The V and J ends lost 3 bases and 3 bases respectively, with 9 bases between them. This CDR3 has 14 residues. The CDR3 region is CASSFGEDYNEQFF. The DNA of the CDR3 is TGTGCCAGCAGTTTCGGTGAGGACTACAATGAGCAGTTCTTC.

This clonotype has just a few counts. DNA for the CDR3: TGTGCCAGCAGTTTACATTCGGGACCAGAGACCCAGTACTTC. This encodes CASSLHSGPETQYF. The chain couples TRBV28 to TRBJ2-5, with D possibly called TRBD1 or TRBD2 (5 bases each). Germline-derived CDR1 and CDR2 are MDHEN and SYDVKM. The CDR3 has 14 amino acids. Trimming stripped 2 bases from V and 4 bases from J, with 11 bases between.

The V call is TRBV28, the J call TRBJ2-7; 7 bases match TRBD1. The CDR3 has 14 amino acids. Germline V gene lookup returns CDR1 MDHEN and CDR2 SYDVKM. Germline trimming cut 10 bases from V and 5 bases from J; bases unmatched to any gene: 14. The chain's CDR3 is CATLLTGNLHEQYF. The CDR3 DNA reads as TGTGCCACCCTACTGACAGGGAACCTTCACGAGCAGTACTTC.

On this clonotype itself: The conserved phenylalanine or tryptophan is not found at the CDR3 terminus, so this likely reflects a read error. This chain links TRBV10-3 with TRBJ1-1, with D maybe TRBD1 (6 bases). The CDR3 sequence is 14 residues long. Germline CDR1 reads ENHRY; CDR2 reads SYGVKD. V was pared by 4 bases and J by 5 bases, with 14 bases between. CDR3 residues: CAISGTGTRTEAFS. Written as DNA, the CDR3 is TGTGCCATCAGTGGGACCGGGACAAGGACTGAAGCTTTCTCT.

Worth noting for this clonotype: The CDR3 does not end in the conserved phenylalanine or tryptophan, so this is likely a read error. The gene calls are TRBV20-1 and TRBJ2-1; 11 bases are shared with TRBD2. The germline V gene has CDR1 DFQATT and CDR2 SNEGSKA (reference sequence). V shed 5 bases, J shed 5 bases, and the junction held 11 bases outside the gene matches. This CDR3 is built from 16 residues. In DNA, the CDR3 is TGCAGTGCTCCCGAAGCGACTAGCGGGAATGACAATGAGCAGTTCTTA. Translating gives CSAPEATSGNDNEQFL.

This chain joins TRBV20-1 and TRBJ2-3; TRBD2 matches 7 bases. The CDR3 totals 15 residues. With V trimmed by 1 base and J by 2 bases, 6 bases remained unmatched. Germline V gene sequence: CDR1 DFQATT, CDR2 SNEGSKA (reference sequence). This chain's CDR3 is CSARASGSYTDTQYF. The CDR3 DNA follows: TGCAGTGCTAGAGCTAGCGGATCTTACACAGATACGCAGTATTTT.

Note on this clonotype: Since a much larger clone is just one base distant, this may be a read error. The genes are TRBV7-2 and TRBJ1-2; 7 bases fit TRBD1. The CDR3 spans 14 residues. CDR1 SGHTA and CDR2 FQGNSA come from the germline V gene. The CDR3 region is CASILGTEPYGYTF. The CDR3 region has the DNA TGTGCCAGCATCTTAGGGACAGAACCATATGGCTACACCTTC.

Points on this clonotype: The CDR3 ends on some other residue instead of the conserved phenylalanine or tryptophan, so this is likely a read error. The chain is built from TRBV7-8 and TRBJ2-1, with unresolved D. Germline assignment: CDR1 SGHVS and CDR2 FQNEAQ. Deletions cut 0 bases from V and 3 bases from J, with 9 bases between. The CDR3 is 15 residues long. CDR3 bases: TGTGCCAGCAGCTTAGCCCGCGCGTTCTACAATGAGCAGTTCTTA. It is translated as CASSLARAFYNEQFL.

This clonotype was seen a single time. J is TRBJ2-7 and V is TRBV29-1, with 7 positions matching TRBD1. After removal of 4 bases from V and 2 bases from J, the junction contained 5 bases not matched to a gene. The germline CDR1 and CDR2 sequences are SQVTM and ANQGSEA. The CDR3 consists of 13 residues. The CDR3 loop is CSVVKGATYEQYF. CDR3 nucleotide sequence: TGCAGCGTTGTGAAGGGGGCGACCTACGAGCAGTACTTC.

The chain employs TRBV12-3 or TRBV12-4 and TRBJ2-1; 7 bases fit TRBD1. This CDR3 is built from 13 residues. V lost 4 bases and J lost 9; bases outside the gene matches: 6. CDR3 protein: CASSSHRGGEQFF. CDR3 nucleotides: TGTGCCAGCAGTTCCCACAGGGGTGGTGAGCAGTTCTTC.

The rearrangement joins TRBV28 to TRBJ2-5; TRBD1 is a possible D gene (5 bases). The CDR3 totals 13 residues. Germline loops: CDR1 MDHEN, CDR2 SYDVKM. Trimming removed 3 bases from V and 4 bases from J, with 9 bases in between. CDR3 region: CASSLQGTETQYF. The CDR3 DNA reads TGTGCCAGCAGTTTGCAGGGAACAGAGACCCAGTACTTC.

The chain couples TRBV15 to TRBJ2-7, with unresolved D. CDR3 length: 14 amino acids. Trimming took 4 bases from V and 3 from J, leaving 13 bases between them. Germline-derived CDR1 and CDR2 are LNHNV and YYDKDF (reference sequence). DNA of the CDR3: TGTGCCACCAGCACTAAGGGTTTAGGCTACGAGCAGTACTTC. Protein sequence: CATSTKGLGYEQYF.

V and J are TRBV11-2 and TRBJ2-7, with D possibly TRBD1 on 6 matching bases. Germline CDR1 reads SGHAT; CDR2 reads FQNNGV. The CDR3 runs to 17 residues. Between the trimmed V and J ends, which lost 1 base and 1 base, there was a span of 17 bases. The CDR3 coding sequence is TGTGCCAGCAGCTTAGTCCCCACAGGGAAGGGATCCTACGAGCAGTACTTC. Translated, it gives CASSLVPTGKGSYEQYF. Looking up the rest from reference TRBV11-2 and TRBJ2-7 gives the full variable domain: EAGVAQSPRYKIIEKRQSVAFWCNPISGHATLYWYQQILGQGPKLLIQFQNNGVVDDSQLPKDRFSAERLKGVDSTLKIQPAKLEDSAVYLCASSLVPTGKGSYEQYFGPGTRLTVT.